These T cell receptor beta chains were read from a single sample in a study of blood T cell repertoires in COVID-19. The data were produced by immunoSEQ multiplex PCR, yet TCRdb's version contains in-frame clones alone and is incomplete. The sample consists of 90,000 to 130,000 clones, around 83% of them appearing once. Sequencing was performed on peripheral blood. The source of these receptors is a man between 70 and 80 years old with acute or convalescent COVID-19. Each CDR3 is given with its conserved first and last residue. A D gene is named only where the DNA matches it firmly. The size of a clone is reported for some rows only, either as once, few or many, or as a class for expanded clones.

d_call j_call clone_size v_call cdr3_nt cdr3_aa
- TRBJ1-1 - TRBV7-9 TGTGCCAGCAATGGGGCCCAATGGACTGAAGCTTTCTTT CASNGAQWTEAFF
- TRBJ1-1 few TRBV10-2 TGCGCCAGCTCGCGGGACCGCCCGAACACTGAAGCTTTCTTT CASSRDRPNTEAFF
- TRBJ2-7 - TRBV6-5 TGTGCCAGCCTCCATACAGGGTTCGGGTACGAGCAGTACTTC CASLHTGFGYEQYF
- TRBJ1-1 - TRBV5-1 TGCGCCAGCAGCCAAAGTGGGAGTTCGGCTTTCTTT CASSQSGSSAFF
TRBD1 TRBJ1-5 - TRBV28 TGTGCCAGCAGTCAAGGGGGCGCCGGCCAGCCCCAGCATTTT CASSQGGAGQPQHF
TRBD1 TRBJ1-1 - TRBV5-1 TGCGCCAGCAGCTTGGCGACAGGGATCGCTTTCTTT CASSLATGIAFF
TRBD1 TRBJ2-7 - TRBV9 TGTGCCAGCAGCGATGGTACAGGGGTTTCTTACGAGCAGTACTTC CASSDGTGVSYEQYF
- TRBJ1-4 - TRBV5-1 TGCGCCAGCAGCTTGAACAGTGCAACTAATGAAAAACTGTTTTTT CASSLNSATNEKLFF
TRBD1 TRBJ2-1 - TRBV5-8 TGTGCCAGCAGCCAGACAGGGTTCTACAATGAGCAGTTCTTC CASSQTGFYNEQFF
TRBD2 TRBJ2-1 - TRBV19 TGTGCCAGTAGTAGACCGGGACTAGCCAATGAGCAGTTCTTC CASSRPGLANEQFF
TRBD2 TRBJ2-1 - TRBV11-3 TGTGCCAGCAGTCCCGCGGGGGGGCTTGGCAATGAGCAGTTCTTC CASSPAGGLGNEQFF
- TRBJ1-4 - TRBV6-5 TGTGCCAGCAGACTAGGGCTAACTCCTAATGAAAAACTGTTTTTT CASRLGLTPNEKLFF
- TRBJ1-4 - TRBV5-8 TGTGCCAGCAGTTCCGGACAGATACCAACTAATGAAAAACTGTTTTTT CASSSGQIPTNEKLFF
- TRBJ2-1 once TRBV29-1 TGCAGCGTTCGGGTAAACAGGGTAGGGTACAATGAGCAGTTCTTC CSVRVNRVGYNEQFF
TRBD2 TRBJ2-5 - TRBV5-4 TGTGCCAGCAGCGTTAGCGGGAGACGGGAAGAGACCCAGTACTTC CASSVSGRREETQYF
TRBD1 TRBJ1-1 - TRBV5-1 TGCGCCAGCAGACCTGACAGGGATGAAGCTTTCTTT CASRPDRDEAFF
TRBD1 TRBJ2-7 few TRBV30 TGTGCCTGGAGGTCTTCAGGGGGCCGGGGGCTCTACGAGCAGTACTTC CAWRSSGGRGLYEQYF
TRBD1 TRBJ1-2 - TRBV6-5 TGTGCCAGCAGTTCTGACAGGGGAAACTATGGCTACACCTTC CASSSDRGNYGYTF
- TRBJ1-1 - TRBV19 TGTGCCAGTAGACCCGACACCCGGAACACTGAAGCTTTCTTT CASRPDTRNTEAFF
TRBD1 TRBJ2-3 - TRBV10-3 TGTGCCATCAGTGTAAAAACAGGGGATAGCACAGATACGCAGTATTTT CAISVKTGDSTDTQYF
TRBD2 TRBJ2-3 - TRBV29-1 TGCAGCGTATGGCCGGGAGGCGATACGCAGTATTTT CSVWPGGDTQYF
- TRBJ2-7 - TRBV10-2 TGCGCCAGCAGTGAGTGGGCGCGATACCTCAACTACGAGCAGTACTTC CASSEWARYLNYEQYF
- TRBJ1-2 - TRBV19 TGTGCCAGTAGTATAGGGGGCGGATACTATGGCTACACCTTC CASSIGGGYYGYTF
TRBD2 TRBJ2-1 - TRBV30 TGTGCCTGGACTAGCGGGAGACATGAGCAGTTCTTC CAWTSGRHEQFF
TRBD1 TRBJ1-5 - TRBV7-9 TGTGCCAGCAGCGGAGAGGGACAGACAAATAGCAATCAGCCCCAGCATTTT CASSGEGQTNSNQPQHF
- TRBJ1-1 - TRBV12-3/TRBV12-4 TGTGCCAGCAGTCCTTACTTGAACACTGAAGCTTTCTTT CASSPYLNTEAFF
- TRBJ1-5 few TRBV12-1 TGTGCCAGCGCCATTGGGGGGATTAGCAATCAGCCCCAGCATTTT CASAIGGISNQPQHF
- TRBJ2-1 - TRBV30 TGTGCCTGGAGTGTACTGGGTTGGCGGGGGCACAATGAGCAGTTCTTC CAWSVLGWRGHNEQFF
- TRBJ1-2 - TRBV7-8 TGTGCCAGCAGCTTAGTGGGGGGGTTTACTAACTATGGCTACACCTTC CASSLVGGFTNYGYTF
- TRBJ1-1 - TRBV18 TGTGCCAGCTCACCGTTCGACAGTCCCATGAACACTGAAGCTTTCTTT CASSPFDSPMNTEAFF
- TRBJ1-2 once TRBV30 TGTGCCTGGACCCTCCCGTCGGGAAATGGCTACACCTTC CAWTLPSGNGYTF
TRBD1 TRBJ1-1 - TRBV2 TGTGCCAGCAGTCAGGGGGTTACTGCTGAAGCTTTCTTT CASSQGVTAEAFF
TRBD1 TRBJ1-2 - TRBV28 TGTGCCAGCAGTCGGACAGGGAATGGCTACACCTTC CASSRTGNGYTF
TRBD1 TRBJ2-2 - TRBV28 TGTGCCAGCAGCACCGGGGGACAGGGGACCGGGGAGCTGTTTTTT CASSTGGQGTGELFF
- TRBJ1-2 - TRBV6-1 TGTGCCAGCAGTGAAAGGCTGGGCTTTGGGACACCTAATGGCTACACCTTC CASSERLGFGTPNGYTF
TRBD1 TRBJ1-1 - TRBV7-9 TGTGCCAGCAGCCAACAGGGGACGAACACTGAAGCTTTCTTT CASSQQGTNTEAFF
- TRBJ2-6 - TRBV5-1 TGCGCCAGCAGCCCGACTAGCTCTGGGGCCAACGTCCTGACTTTC CASSPTSSGANVLTF
TRBD2 TRBJ2-3 - TRBV7-9 TGTGCCAGCAGCTTAGTGGGCGGGGGGACCACAGATACGCAGTATTTT CASSLVGGGTTDTQYF
TRBD2 TRBJ2-1 - TRBV7-9 TGTGCCAGCAGCTTAGCGGGACTAGCGGGAGGGGGCAATGAGCAGTTCTTC CASSLAGLAGGGNEQFF
- TRBJ2-7 - TRBV6-5 TGTGCCAGCAGTCGCGACTACGCCTACGAGCAGTACTTC CASSRDYAYEQYF
- TRBJ2-4 - TRBV6-5 TGTGCCACAGGTTCGCCCCTACTAGCCAAAAACATTCAGTACTTC CATGSPLLAKNIQYF
- TRBJ2-6 - TRBV5-1 TGCGCCAGCAGCTTAAGCGATGGGGCCAACGTCCTGACTTTC CASSLSDGANVLTF
- TRBJ1-1 - TRBV5-1 TGCGCCAGCAGCTCGGGGTCGGGGAAACTGAACACTGAAGCTTTCTTT CASSSGSGKLNTEAFF
- TRBJ1-1 few TRBV12-3/TRBV12-4 TGTGCCAGCAGTTCAAGGGGGACGGCTTTCTTT CASSSRGTAFF
TRBD1 TRBJ2-5 once TRBV6-1 TGTGCCAGCAGTGATCTCTGGAGACAGGGGACAGAGACCCAGTACTTC CASSDLWRQGTETQYF
- TRBJ1-2 - TRBV28 TGTGCCAGCGAGGGGGGGCCCGGTGGCTACACCTTC CASEGGPGGYTF
- TRBJ1-1 - TRBV4-1 TGCGCCAGCAGCCAAGGGACCCTGGGGCGCACTGAAGCTTTCTTT CASSQGTLGRTEAFF
- TRBJ1-5 - TRBV28 TGTGCCAGCAGTTTAGGGGCCCTATACAATCAGCCCCAGCATTTT CASSLGALYNQPQHF
- TRBJ1-1 - TRBV19 TGTGCCAGTACCTCCGGTCCCAGAACAGTGCCCAACACTGAAGCTTTCTTT CASTSGPRTVPNTEAFF
- TRBJ1-5 few TRBV5-1 TGCGCCAGCAGCCCCCTGGGACTCAATCAGCCCCAGCATTTT CASSPLGLNQPQHF
- TRBJ1-4 - TRBV29-1 TGCAGCGGCCGGGGGGTTGGTAATGAAAAACTGTTTTTT CSGRGVGNEKLFF
TRBD1 TRBJ1-2 - TRBV9 TGTGCCAGCAGCCAAAGACAGGGCGGTGGCTACACCTTC CASSQRQGGGYTF
- TRBJ2-1 - TRBV10-1 TGCGCCAGCAGTGTAACTGCAAGTGCCCAAGACAATGAGCAGTTCTTC CASSVTASAQDNEQFF
- TRBJ1-1 - TRBV2 TGTGCCAGCAGTGAAGGTCGGCAGGGAAAGACTGAAGCTTTCTTT CASSEGRQGKTEAFF